This T cell receptor beta chain was captured in a study of T cells in Graves' hyperthyroidism and ophthalmopathy (dated by TCRdb to about 2019). For the study in its entirety: Peripheral blood was collected at initial diagnosis, before any treatment. After sampling, hyperthyroidism patients received methimazole starting at 30 mg daily, and ophthalmopathy patients received high-dose intravenous methylprednisolone. In addition, the study compared T-cell repertoires in thyroid tissue and in blood from six Graves' hyperthyroidism patients. For training and testing, the roughly 93 patients in the discovery cohort were randomly divided in a 7:3 ratio. Prospective prediction of ophthalmopathy was tested in an independent validation cohort of approximately 18 hyperthyroidism patients and 17 patients who later progressed to ophthalmopathy. To identify TCR V-J signatures that set the groups apart, the researchers used a discovery cohort of 100 patients, made up of about 44 with Graves' ophthalmopathy and 57 with stable Graves' hyperthyroidism. The paper describes TCR Vbeta CDR3 sequencing of some 130 peripheral blood samples, made up of 43 ophthalmopathy patients, 70 to 75 hyperthyroidism patients and 17 progressor patients. Study-wide findings and limitations: Most expanded thyroid clonotypes (frequency above 0.001) were also detected in blood, suggesting blood repertoires may reflect thyroid immune responses. In validation, the model predicted progression to ophthalmopathy a median of around six months before onset, with approximately 70% sensitivity and roughly 72% specificity. Sample size was not statistically predetermined, and blinding of investigators to group allocation was not performed. A 13 V-J signature model separated ophthalmopathy from stable hyperthyroidism, with roughly 88% sensitivity and about 81% specificity in cross-validation and 80%/75% in testing.

In its sample, this clonotype was seen many times. What antigen it recognizes has not been identified. No much larger clonotype is one base removed from it; base qualities were not supplied. The CDR3 has 16 amino acids, counting the end cysteine and phenylalanine. Only the CDR3 part of the read is kept: 48 bases, read in frame from the first base. Clipping removes 1 base from V and 2 bases from J, with 7 as the unmatched junction base count. The germline V gene specifies SGHAT as CDR1 and FQNNGV as CDR2. Hyperthyroidism patients were newly diagnosed, had a disease duration of under 2 months, and were aged 18 to 65 years. Patients with uncontrolled infections, other autoimmune diseases, pregnancy or lactation were excluded. Diagnoses were established on the basis of clinical symptoms, serum thyroxine and TRAb, thyroid ultrasound, and orbital computed tomography. Blood from progressor patients was collected at the time of first diagnosis with hyperthyroidism, before any ophthalmopathy symptoms had appeared. PBMCs were isolated from more than 9 ml of fresh peripheral blood by Ficoll-Paque density gradient centrifugation. Progressor patients were first diagnosed with Graves' hyperthyroidism and then developed ophthalmopathy during follow-up. Trizol reagent was used to extract total RNA, and RNA quality was then checked on an Agilent 2100 Bioanalyzer.

Amplification of TCR beta CDR3 regions was carried out from RNA transcripts. A first-round RT-PCR of the TCR CDR3 used the HTBI primer set with the Qiagen OneStep RT-PCR kit. The libraries were constructed in a second round of multiplex PCR and then size-selected and purified. Libraries were sequenced paired-end with 100 bp reads on an Illumina HiSeq2000. The original methods were these. SOAPnuke was used to process the raw data, with reads discarded if the reads contained adapters or uncalled bases, had a mean Phred below 15, or lacked an exact constant-primer or identifier match. COPE v1.2.5 was used to merge high-quality paired reads, and clonotypes were defined as unique nucleotide sequences. MiTCR v1.1 was used to align clonotypes to the IMGT TRBV, TRBD and TRBJ reference segments. Only V-J combinations with frequency above 0.0001, covering 99% to 99.2% of repertoires, were analysed. The TCS score was defined as the ratio of F50 (clonal expansion) to E x V (chaos), calculated using BLOSUM62-based TCRdist between CDR3 peptides within each V-J. Welch's t-statistics and random forest reduced several hundred V-J features to 10 to 15, which were used in a naive Bayes classifier (R e1071). The public reads were reprocessed in TCRdb via fastp at Q25 and MiXCR, keeping in-frame beta chains. CDR3 protein duplicates are merged, each entry listing the most common genes and DNA. The V and J calls were not made by the authors but by TCRdb's processing. In all, the sample holds roughly 150,000 distinct CDR3 sequences, and just under 9.5% of those were seen once. The ten most abundant clones make up roughly a fifth of the sample.

Sequenced: blood. Rearrangement joined TRBV11-2 to TRBJ2-5; 7 junctional bases match TRBD1. This TCR came from a woman aged 18-29 years with Graves' hyperthyroidism that later progressed to Graves' ophthalmopathy. The CDR3 region has the sequence CASSLGSAGGQETQYF. At the DNA level, the sequence is TGTGCCAGCAGCTTAGGGTCGGCAGGGGGACAAGAGACCCAGTACTTC.